One sample yielded the 21 T cell receptor beta chains listed below, sequenced in a study of T cell repertoires in cytomegalovirus infection. TCRdb called the reads again in MiXCR, with one record for every CDR3 protein. The sample shows hundreds of thousands of distinct CDR3 sequences, approximately 11% of them seen only once. The sample taken for sequencing was PBMCs. Receptors were obtained from a human donor in good health (CMV status not recorded). Some clones in this sample may be carry-over from other donors' samples.

This clonotype was found many times. The V gene is TRBV20-1, the J gene TRBJ1-5, with a tentative D call TRBD1 (6 bases). Trimming stripped 6 bases from V and 0 bases from J, with 12 bases between. The CDR3 is 14 residues long. Germline CDR1 is DFQATT and CDR2 is SNEGSKA (reference sequence). In nucleotides, the CDR3 is TGCAGTGCCAACAGGGATGGTAGCAATCAGCCCCAGCATTTT. Translation gives CSANRDGSNQPQHF.

The table lists this clonotype with many counts. The chain links TRBV25-1 to TRBJ2-2; 13 nucleotides agree with TRBD2. CDR1 is MGHDK and CDR2 is SYGVNS in the germline V gene. The CDR3 is 21 amino acids. V gave up 3 bases and J gave up 4 bases; unmatched junction bases: 17. CDR3 DNA sequence: TGTGCCAGCAGTGAGGGGCGGGACAAGAGGACTAGCGGGAGATTCACCGGGGAGCTGTTTTTT. Translating gives CASSEGRDKRTSGRFTGELFF.

The chain has TRBV24-1 and TRBJ1-2; TRBD1 matches at 9 bases. CDR1 KGHDR and CDR2 SFDVKD come from the germline V gene. V lost 4 bases to trimming and J lost 6 bases; unmatched junction nucleotides: 2. The CDR3 has 13 residues. The CDR3 here is CATSERTGDGYTF. The CDR3 bases are TGTGCCACCAGTGAGAGGACAGGGGATGGCTACACCTTC.

This clonotype was detected ten times or more. The chain is built from TRBV19 and TRBJ1-5, with a possible D match to TRBD1 (5 bases). V lost 11 bases and J 2 bases, leaving 13 bases between the germline ends. Germline lookup yields CDR1 LNHDA and CDR2 SQIVND (reference sequence). The CDR3 contains 13 residues. CDR3: CAGGISGNQPQHF. The DNA for the CDR3 is TGTGCCGGGGGAATTTCAGGCAATCAGCCCCAGCATTTT.

The CDR3 spells CASSSVPTSEAFF. Written as DNA, the CDR3 is TGCGCCAGCAGCTCGGTCCCCACAAGTGAAGCTTTCTTT. This chain uses TRBV5-1 with TRBJ1-1; no firm D call. V gave up 3 bases and J gave up 7 bases, with 13 bases separating them. This CDR3 is built from 13 residues. Germline V gene data show CDR1 as SGHRS and CDR2 as YFSETQ.

This clonotype has a count of ten or more. The chain couples TRBV7-6 to TRBJ2-5; D is undetermined. CDR3 length: 14 residues. V dropped 1 base and J dropped 4 bases, with 10 bases sitting between them. Germline loops: CDR1 SGHVS, CDR2 FNYEAQ. In DNA, the CDR3 is TGTGCCAGCAGCTTAGGCCCCTATGGAGAGACCCAGTACTTC. Translation: CASSLGPYGETQYF.

In its sample, this clonotype was seen many times. The chain carries TRBV18 and TRBJ2-7, with D possibly TRBD1 on 6 matching bases. Germline V gene data show CDR1 as KGHSH and CDR2 as LQKENI. The CDR3 covers 14 residues. V lost 4 bases to trimming and J lost 1 base, with 11 bases between them. The CDR3, as DNA: TGTGCCAGCTCACTTTTCGGACAGTCCTACGAGCAGTACTTC. Translated: CASSLFGQSYEQYF.

This clonotype was seen ten or more times. The chain has TRBV2 and TRBJ2-1; 7 bases fit TRBD1. Unmatched junction bases numbered 3, after V lost 5 bases and J lost 2 bases. CDR1 SNHLY and CDR2 FYNNEI come from the germline V gene. The CDR3 spans 14 residues. The CDR3 sequence: CASSSTGTYNEQFF. The CDR3 DNA reads TGTGCCAGCAGTTCGACAGGGACCTACAATGAGCAGTTCTTC.

This clonotype showed up many times. This rearrangement joins TRBV20-1 to TRBJ2-3, with 15 bases lining up with TRBD2. Trimming removed 4 bases from V and 5 bases from J; junction bases left unmatched: 7. CDR1 is DFQATT and CDR2 is SNEGSKA in the germline V gene (reference sequence). The CDR3 sequence is 16 residues long. The DNA of the CDR3 is TGCAGTGCTAACCTGGGACTAGCGGGGGGCGGAGATACGCAGTATTTT. Amino acids: CSANLGLAGGGDTQYF.

The rearrangement uses TRBV5-4 and TRBJ2-5; 12 nucleotides align to TRBD2. This CDR3 is built from 15 residues. V lost 7 bases and J lost 1; bases outside the gene matches: 5. The germline V gene has CDR1 SGHNT and CDR2 YYREEE (reference sequence). The CDR3 region has the DNA TGTGCCAGCCTTCTAGCGGGAGGGCCCCAAGAGACCCAGTACTTC. Translating it yields CASLLAGGPQETQYF. Based on the CDR3 plus reference TRBV5-4 and TRBJ2-5, the full variable domain is ETGVTQSPTHLIKTRGQQVTLRCSSQSGHNTVSWYQQALGQGPQFIFQYYREEENGRGNFPPRFSGLQFPNYSSELNVNALELDDSALYLCASLLAGGPQETQYFGPGTRLLVL.

This clonotype occurred many times. The chain links TRBV5-6 to TRBJ1-1; D is undetermined. This CDR3 has 13 residues. The V end was cut by 2 bases, the J end by 6 bases, with 11 bases between. The germline V gene encodes CDR1 SGHDT and CDR2 YYEEEE. The CDR3 DNA reads as TGTGCCAGCAGCTTTTTGGCTGGAGCTGAAGCTTTCTTT. Translation gives CASSFLAGAEAFF.

This chain links TRBV2 with TRBJ1-4; no reliable D call. Trimming took off 3 bases at V and 17 bases at J, with 13 bases between the two ends. The CDR3 is 11 residues long. Germline-derived CDR1 and CDR2 are SNHLY and FYNNEI. CDR3 nucleotide sequence: TGTGCCAGCAGTGAGGCCTACGACCAATTTTTT. Translation: CASSEAYDQFF.

The chain joins TRBV5-6 to TRBJ2-3; TRBD2 is a possible D gene (5 bases). CDR3 length: 15 residues. Trimming cost V 4 bases and J 6 bases, with 18 bases left between them. The V gene's germline CDR1 is SGHDT and CDR2 YYEEEE. CDR3 sequence reads: CASSAMGSGGDTQYF. The CDR3, as DNA: TGTGCCAGCAGCGCAATGGGCAGCGGCGGGGATACGCAGTATTTT.

J is TRBJ1-2 and V is TRBV6-5, with D hard to call. The CDR3 runs 14 residues. Germline V gene lookup returns CDR1 MNHEY and CDR2 SVGAGI. Between the trimmed V and J ends, which lost 5 bases and 1 base, there was a span of 11 bases. The CDR3 is CASSRDKDNYGYTF. CDR3 coding DNA: TGTGCCAGCAGTAGAGACAAGGATAACTATGGCTACACCTTC.

This clonotype was picked up many times. The chain has TRBV11-2 and TRBJ2-1, with a possible D match to TRBD2 (5 bases). The CDR3 extends over 12 amino acids. Looked up from germline, CDR1 is SGHAT and CDR2 is FQNNGV. The ends were cut back, 6 bases at V and 6 bases at J, with 9 bases in the middle. The CDR3 DNA follows: TGTGCCAGCAGGCTCGGAGGCAATGAGCAGTTCTTC. This codes for CASRLGGNEQFF.

This clonotype was seen at least ten times. The chain links TRBV2 to TRBJ1-5; a weak D match, TRBD1 (5 bases). The CDR3 loop spans 17 amino acids. The germline V gene encodes CDR1 SNHLY and CDR2 FYNNEI. Trimming took 1 base from V and 4 from J, leaving 17 bases between them. The CDR3 DNA follows: TGTGCCAGCAGTGAAGATTACCTCAGGGCCAGAAATCAGCCCCAGCATTTT. It encodes CASSEDYLRARNQPQHF.

This clonotype was detected only a few times. This rearrangement joins TRBV6-1 to TRBJ2-7; 10 positions agree with TRBD2. Germline loops: CDR1 MNHNS, CDR2 SASEGT. The CDR3 covers 14 residues. V dropped 5 bases and J dropped 5; count of bases not matched to a gene: 6. CDR3 DNA sequence: TGTGCCAGCAGTAAGCGGGAGGGCCCCCACGAGCAGTACTTC. It specifies CASSKREGPHEQYF.

This clonotype occurred many times. The genes are TRBV7-2 and TRBJ1-5, with D maybe TRBD1 (5 bases). CDR1 is SGHTA and CDR2 is FQGNSA in the germline V gene. There are 14 residues in the CDR3. The ends were cut back, 3 bases at V and 5 bases at J, with 11 bases in the middle. CDR3 amino acids: CASSFGGFHQPQHF. The CDR3 nucleotides are TGTGCCAGCAGCTTCGGGGGGTTTCATCAGCCCCAGCATTTT.

This clonotype was recorded at least ten times. The chain is built from TRBV11-2 and TRBJ2-5; 12 nucleotides align to TRBD1. The CDR3 is made up of 14 amino acids. The V and J ends lost 6 bases and 5 bases, in that order; junction bases with no gene match: 4. Germline V gives CDR1 SGHAT, CDR2 FQNNGV. The DNA for the CDR3 is TGTGCCAGCAGGGGACAGGGGGCTGGGGAGACCCAGTACTTC. Protein sequence: CASRGQGAGETQYF.

This clonotype was detected a few times. The CDR3: CASSYVRRRSNEQYF. The CDR3 DNA reads as TGTGCCAGCAGTTACGTGCGGCGGAGGTCCAACGAGCAGTACTTC. The chain combines TRBV6-5 with TRBJ2-7, with a possible D match to TRBD2 (5 bases). The length of the CDR3 is 15 residues. Trimming pared 2 bases from V and 5 bases from J, leaving 16 bases between. CDR1 and CDR2 (germline): MNHEY, SVGAGI.

This clonotype was picked up many times. The rearrangement joins TRBV11-2 to TRBJ2-3, with D perhaps assigned TRBD1 or TRBD2 (5 bases each). V was shortened by 4 bases and J by 6 bases, with 14 bases between the two germline ends. This CDR3 spans 14 amino acids. Per germline, CDR1 SGHAT and CDR2 FQNNGV. CDR3: CASSSRWGSDTQYF. DNA of the CDR3: TGTGCCAGCAGCTCCCGATGGGGGTCCGATACGCAGTATTTT.